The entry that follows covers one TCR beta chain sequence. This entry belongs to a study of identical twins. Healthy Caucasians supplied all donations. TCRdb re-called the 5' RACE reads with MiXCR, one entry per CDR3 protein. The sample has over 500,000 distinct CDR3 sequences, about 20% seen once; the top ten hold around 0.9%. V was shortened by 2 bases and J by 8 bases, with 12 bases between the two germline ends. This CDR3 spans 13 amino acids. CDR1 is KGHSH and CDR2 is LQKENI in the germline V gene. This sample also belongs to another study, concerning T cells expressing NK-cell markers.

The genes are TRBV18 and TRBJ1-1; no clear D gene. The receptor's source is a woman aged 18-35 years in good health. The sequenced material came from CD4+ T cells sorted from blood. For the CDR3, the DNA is TGTGCCAGCTCACCATCGAGAACTCTCGAAGCTTTCTTT. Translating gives CASSPSRTLEAFF.